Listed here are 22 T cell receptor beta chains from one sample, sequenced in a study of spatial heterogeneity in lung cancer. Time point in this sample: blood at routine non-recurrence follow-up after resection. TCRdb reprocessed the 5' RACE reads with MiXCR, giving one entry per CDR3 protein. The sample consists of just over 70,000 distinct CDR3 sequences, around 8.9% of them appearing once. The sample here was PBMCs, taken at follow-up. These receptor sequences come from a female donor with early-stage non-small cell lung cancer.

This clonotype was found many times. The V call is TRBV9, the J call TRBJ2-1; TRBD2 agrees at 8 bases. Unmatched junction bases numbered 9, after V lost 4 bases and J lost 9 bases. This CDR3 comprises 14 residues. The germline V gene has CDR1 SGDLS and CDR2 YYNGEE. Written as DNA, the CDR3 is TGTGCCAGCAGCCCTCACGGGACTAGTGGTGAGCAGTTCTTC. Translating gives CASSPHGTSGEQFF.

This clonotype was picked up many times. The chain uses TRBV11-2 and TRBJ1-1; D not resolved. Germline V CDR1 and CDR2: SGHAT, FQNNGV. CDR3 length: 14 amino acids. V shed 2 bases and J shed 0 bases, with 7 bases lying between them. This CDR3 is CASSLNGLNTEAFF. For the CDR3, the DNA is TGTGCCAGCAGCTTAAATGGGCTGAACACTGAAGCTTTCTTT.

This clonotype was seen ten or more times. The CDR3 here is CASSRLAKNIQYF. For the CDR3, the DNA is TGTGCCAGCAGTAGGCTAGCCAAAAACATTCAGTACTTC. The rearrangement links TRBV6-6 to TRBJ2-4; D gene ambiguous. Trimming left V 5 bases short and J 0 bases short, with 5 bases between. In germline, CDR1 is MNHNY, CDR2 SVGAGI (reference sequence). This CDR3 has 13 residues.

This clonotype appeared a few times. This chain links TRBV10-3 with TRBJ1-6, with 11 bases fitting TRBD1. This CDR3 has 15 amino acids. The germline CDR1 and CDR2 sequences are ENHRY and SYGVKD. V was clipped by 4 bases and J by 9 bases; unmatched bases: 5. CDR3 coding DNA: TGTGCCATCAGTGGGACAGGGGGCGAGGGTTCACCCCTCCACTTT. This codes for CAISGTGGEGSPLHF.

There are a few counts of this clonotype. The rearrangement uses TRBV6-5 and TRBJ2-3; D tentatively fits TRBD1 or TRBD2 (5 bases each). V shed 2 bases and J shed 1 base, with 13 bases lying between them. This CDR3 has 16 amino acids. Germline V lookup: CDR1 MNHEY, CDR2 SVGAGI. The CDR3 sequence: CASSYGAGGGTDTQYF. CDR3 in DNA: TGTGCCAGCAGTTACGGGGCAGGAGGTGGCACAGATACGCAGTATTTT.

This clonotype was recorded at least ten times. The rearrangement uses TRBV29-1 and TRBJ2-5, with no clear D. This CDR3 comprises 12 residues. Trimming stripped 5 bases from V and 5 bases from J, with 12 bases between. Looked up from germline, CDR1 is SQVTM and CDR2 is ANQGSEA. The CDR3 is CSVSPEGETQYF. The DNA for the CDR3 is TGCAGCGTTTCCCCCGAAGGGGAGACCCAGTACTTC.

The CDR3 loop is CASSFTASSYNSPLHF. The CDR3 DNA follows: TGTGCCAGCAGCTTTACAGCGAGCTCCTATAATTCACCCCTCCACTTT. The chain combines TRBV11-2 with TRBJ1-6; D uncertain. The CDR3 runs to 16 residues. Between the trimmed V and J ends, which lost 3 bases and 0 bases, there was a span of 9 bases. CDR1 SGHAT and CDR2 FQNNGV come from the germline V gene.

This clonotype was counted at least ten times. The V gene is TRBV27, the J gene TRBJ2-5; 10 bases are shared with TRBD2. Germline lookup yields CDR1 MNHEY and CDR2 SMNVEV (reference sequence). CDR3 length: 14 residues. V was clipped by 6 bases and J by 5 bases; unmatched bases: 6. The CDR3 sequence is CASSLLAGDETQYF. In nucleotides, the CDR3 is TGTGCCAGCAGCCTTCTAGCGGGAGACGAGACCCAGTACTTC.

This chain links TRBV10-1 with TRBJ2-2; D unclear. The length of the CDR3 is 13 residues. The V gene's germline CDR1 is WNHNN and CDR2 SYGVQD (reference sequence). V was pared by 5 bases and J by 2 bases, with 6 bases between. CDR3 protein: CASSYRNTGELFF. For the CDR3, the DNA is TGCGCCAGCAGTTACAGAAACACCGGGGAGCTGTTTTTT.

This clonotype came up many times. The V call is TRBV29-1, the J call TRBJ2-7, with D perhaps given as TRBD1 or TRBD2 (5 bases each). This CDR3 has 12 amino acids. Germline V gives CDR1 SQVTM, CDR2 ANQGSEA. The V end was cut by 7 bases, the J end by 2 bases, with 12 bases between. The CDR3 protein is CSGGTLPYEQYF. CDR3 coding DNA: TGCAGCGGAGGGACCCTACCCTACGAGCAGTACTTC.

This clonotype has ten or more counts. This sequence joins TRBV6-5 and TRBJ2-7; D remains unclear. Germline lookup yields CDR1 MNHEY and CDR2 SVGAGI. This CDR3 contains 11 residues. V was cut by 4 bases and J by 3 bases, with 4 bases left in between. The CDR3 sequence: CASSSLYEQYF. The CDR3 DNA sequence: TGTGCCAGCAGTTCTCTCTACGAGCAGTACTTC.

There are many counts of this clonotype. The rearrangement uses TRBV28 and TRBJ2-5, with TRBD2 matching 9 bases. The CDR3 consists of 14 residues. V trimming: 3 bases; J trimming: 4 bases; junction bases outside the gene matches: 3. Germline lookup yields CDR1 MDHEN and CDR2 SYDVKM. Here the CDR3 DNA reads TGTGCCAGCAGTTTTTCTAGCGGGACAGAGACCCAGTACTTC. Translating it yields CASSFSSGTETQYF.

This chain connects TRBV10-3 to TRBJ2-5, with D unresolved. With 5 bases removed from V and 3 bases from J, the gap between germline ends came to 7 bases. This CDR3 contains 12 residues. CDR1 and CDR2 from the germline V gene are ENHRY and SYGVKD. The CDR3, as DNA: TGTGCCATCAGTAACGCAGAAGAGACCCAGTACTTC. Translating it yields CAISNAEETQYF.

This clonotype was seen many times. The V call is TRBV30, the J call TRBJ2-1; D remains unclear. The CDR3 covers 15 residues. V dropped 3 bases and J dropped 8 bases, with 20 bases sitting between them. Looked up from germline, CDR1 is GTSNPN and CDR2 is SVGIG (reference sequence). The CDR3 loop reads CAWRGPGSTTDEQFF. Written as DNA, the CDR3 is TGTGCCTGGAGGGGTCCCGGGTCCACGACCGATGAGCAGTTCTTC. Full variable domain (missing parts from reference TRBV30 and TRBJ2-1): SQTIHQWPATLVQPVGSPLSLECTVEGTSNPNLYWYRQAAGRGLQLLFYSVGIGQISSEVPQNLSASRPQDRQFILSSKKLLLSDSGFYLCAWRGPGSTTDEQFFGPGTRLTVL.

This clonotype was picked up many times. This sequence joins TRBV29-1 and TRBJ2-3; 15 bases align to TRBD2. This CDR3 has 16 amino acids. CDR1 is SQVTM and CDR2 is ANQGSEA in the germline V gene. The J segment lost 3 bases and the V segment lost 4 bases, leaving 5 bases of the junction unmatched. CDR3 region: CSVGGTSGRSTDTQYF. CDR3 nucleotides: TGCAGCGTTGGAGGGACTAGCGGGAGGTCGACAGATACGCAGTATTTT.

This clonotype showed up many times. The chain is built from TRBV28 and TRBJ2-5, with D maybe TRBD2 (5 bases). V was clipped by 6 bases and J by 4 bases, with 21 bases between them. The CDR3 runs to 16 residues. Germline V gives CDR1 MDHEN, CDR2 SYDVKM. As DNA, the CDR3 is TGTGCCAGCAGCCCCCCCGGATGGAACCGGGGAGAGACCCAGTACTTC. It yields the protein CASSPPGWNRGETQYF.

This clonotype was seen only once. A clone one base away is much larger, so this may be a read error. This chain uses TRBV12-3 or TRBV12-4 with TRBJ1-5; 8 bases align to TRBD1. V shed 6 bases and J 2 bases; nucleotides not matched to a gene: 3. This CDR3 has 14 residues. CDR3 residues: CASRLTGGNQPQHF. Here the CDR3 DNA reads TGTGCCAGCAGGCTGACAGGGGGCAATCAGCCCCAGCATTTT.

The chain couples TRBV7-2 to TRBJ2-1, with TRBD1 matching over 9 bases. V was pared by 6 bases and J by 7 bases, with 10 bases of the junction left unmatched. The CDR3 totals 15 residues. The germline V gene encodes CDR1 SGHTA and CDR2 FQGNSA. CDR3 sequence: CASSTGGSGRNEQFF. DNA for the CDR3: TGTGCCAGCAGTACAGGGGGCAGCGGCAGAAATGAGCAGTTCTTC.

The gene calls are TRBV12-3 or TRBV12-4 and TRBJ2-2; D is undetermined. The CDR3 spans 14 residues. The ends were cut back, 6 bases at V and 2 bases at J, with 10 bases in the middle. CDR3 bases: TGTGCCAGCAGGACCCCGTTTAACACCGGGGAGCTGTTTTTT. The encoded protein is CASRTPFNTGELFF.

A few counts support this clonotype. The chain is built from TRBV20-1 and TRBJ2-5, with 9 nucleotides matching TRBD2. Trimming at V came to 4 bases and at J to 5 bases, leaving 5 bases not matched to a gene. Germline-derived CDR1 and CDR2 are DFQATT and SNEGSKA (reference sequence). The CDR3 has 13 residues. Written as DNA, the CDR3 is TGCAGTGCTAAAGCGGGGGGCTCGGAGACCCAGTACTTC. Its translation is CSAKAGGSETQYF.

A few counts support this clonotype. Here the CDR3 reads CSAIGTSGNTGELFF. CDR3 nucleotide sequence: TGCAGTGCTATTGGGACTAGCGGGAACACCGGGGAGCTGTTTTTT. The chain combines TRBV20-1 with TRBJ2-2, with TRBD2 matching over 11 bases. The CDR3 has 15 residues. V lost 4 bases and J lost 1; bases outside the gene matches: 2. The germline CDR1 and CDR2 sequences are DFQATT and SNEGSKA (reference sequence).

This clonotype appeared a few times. The DNA of the CDR3 is TGTGCCAGCAGCTTGGCTCCGGGACAGGGGGGAAACACCATATATTTT. It encodes CASSLAPGQGGNTIYF. The chain employs TRBV5-4 and TRBJ1-3; 10 bases agree with TRBD1. Germline loops: CDR1 SGHNT, CDR2 YYREEE (reference sequence). Trimming took 0 bases from V and 4 from J; bases not matched to a gene: 4. The CDR3 has 16 residues.